This T cell receptor beta chain was observed in a study of blood T cell repertoires in COVID-19. On the study more broadly: Sources were T cells, B-cell-depleted T cells, or PBMCs; the material itself was cDNA or gDNA.

CDR1 is SGHDT, CDR2 YYEEEE, per germline. Trimming took 1 base from V and 3 from J, leaving 10 bases between them. This CDR3 spans 14 amino acids. Profiled with immunoSEQ multiplex PCR; TCRdb holds only in-frame clones, not every one. The sample contains some 100,000 clones, more than 75% of which appear only once. Source material: peripheral blood. This sequence joins TRBV5-6 and TRBJ1-1; no clear D. This clonotype was sampled from a human donor in a cohort sampled during active COVID-19. In nucleotides, the CDR3 is TGTGCCAGCAGCTTGATGCGGGCTTACACTGAAGCTTTCTTT. Protein: CASSLMRAYTEAFF.